A single sample gave rise to the 7 T cell receptor beta chains below, sequenced in a study of blood T cell repertoires in COVID-19. Libraries were prepared by immunoSEQ multiplex PCR; TCRdb keeps only in-frame clonotypes and omits some of them. The sample has 60,000 or so clones, 78% seen once; the top ten hold around 25%. Source material: peripheral blood. The receptors stem from a human donor in a cohort sampled during active COVID-19.

The rearrangement links TRBV10-3 to TRBJ1-6, with D maybe TRBD1 (6 bases). The CDR3 extends over 17 amino acids. Germline loops: CDR1 ENHRY, CDR2 SYGVKD. Trimming pared 0 bases from V and 7 bases from J, leaving 16 bases between. CDR3 amino acids: CAISESPMGHDNSPLHF. The DNA for the CDR3 is TGTGCCATCAGTGAGTCCCCTATGGGACATGACAATTCACCCCTCCACTTT.

The V gene is TRBV9, the J gene TRBJ2-3, with D perhaps matching TRBD2 (7 bases). Trimming stripped 0 bases from V and 0 bases from J, with 14 bases between. The CDR3 covers 17 residues. Germline V gene sequence: CDR1 SGDLS, CDR2 YYNGEE. CDR3 DNA: TGTGCCAGCAGCGTAGAACCGGGGGGCCGTAGCACAGATACGCAGTATTTT. This gives the protein CASSVEPGGRSTDTQYF.

The genes are TRBV18 and TRBJ2-3; 9 nucleotides match TRBD1. The length of the CDR3 is 14 residues. V gave up 8 bases and J gave up 4 bases; unmatched junction bases: 7. In germline, CDR1 is KGHSH, CDR2 LQKENI. The CDR3 protein is CASGDRAYPDTQYF. CDR3 nucleotides: TGTGCCAGCGGGGACAGGGCTTATCCAGATACGCAGTATTTT.

The rearrangement joins TRBV12-3 or TRBV12-4 to TRBJ2-7; 7 positions match TRBD1. This CDR3 spans 12 amino acids. J lost 7 bases, V lost 5 bases, and 5 bases had no gene match. CDR3 sequence: CASSPWTGEQYF. The CDR3 nucleotides read TGTGCCAGCAGTCCCTGGACAGGAGAGCAGTACTTC.

The chain recombines TRBV10-3 with TRBJ1-5, with a weak D call TRBD1 (5 bases). Trimming shortened V by 6 bases and J by 0 bases, and 6 bases separated the two germline ends. This CDR3 contains 13 residues. Germline V gene data show CDR1 as ENHRY and CDR2 as SYGVKD. The CDR3 nucleotides read TGTGCCATCAGCCAGGGTAGCAATCAGCCCCAGCATTTT. It is translated as CAISQGSNQPQHF.

The V call is TRBV4-2, the J call TRBJ1-2; D is possibly TRBD1 (6 bases). This CDR3 region has 17 residues. V lost 0 bases to trimming and J lost 4 bases, with 18 bases between them. From germline, CDR1 is LGHNA and CDR2 YNFKEQ. CDR3 sequence: CASSQDVGTRGTYGYTF. The DNA for the CDR3 is TGTGCCAGCAGCCAAGATGTCGGGACAAGGGGGACCTATGGCTACACCTTC.

This clone was detected only a few times. The gene calls are TRBV2 and TRBJ1-6; a possible D gene is TRBD1 (5 bases). CDR1 and CDR2 from the germline V gene are SNHLY and FYNNEI. CDR3 length: 15 residues. Trimming took 7 bases from V and 9 from J, leaving 19 bases between them. CDR3 sequence reads: CASTNSGGRGSPLHF. The CDR3 DNA is TGTGCCAGCACCAATTCCGGGGGGAGAGGTTCACCCCTCCACTTT.